What follows describes a single T cell receptor (beta chain). The data were obtained in a study of T-cell reconstitution after alpha-beta-depleted transplantation in children. There are 16 residues in the CDR3. Trimming removed 5 bases from V and 3 bases from J, with 21 bases in between. CDR1 SGDLS and CDR2 YYNGEE come from the germline V gene. As it was prepared, the TCRbeta library received unique molecular identifiers. A single record per CDR3 protein comes from TCRdb applying MiXCR to the PCR reads. The sample lists some 290,000 distinct CDR3 sequences, more than 20% occurring once. The sample was PBMCs, mostly from graft donor cells, taken 180 days after TCRalphabeta/CD19-depleted stem cell transplant. This receptor was obtained from a male patient younger than 18 who had a stem cell transplant for acute lymphoblastic leukemia, so the T cells may come from the graft donor. The rearrangement uses TRBV9 and TRBJ2-7; D ambiguous. The CDR3 region is CASSPPGSETFYEQYF. The CDR3, as DNA: TGTGCCAGCAGTCCTCCAGGCAGCGAAACATTCTACGAGCAGTACTTC.